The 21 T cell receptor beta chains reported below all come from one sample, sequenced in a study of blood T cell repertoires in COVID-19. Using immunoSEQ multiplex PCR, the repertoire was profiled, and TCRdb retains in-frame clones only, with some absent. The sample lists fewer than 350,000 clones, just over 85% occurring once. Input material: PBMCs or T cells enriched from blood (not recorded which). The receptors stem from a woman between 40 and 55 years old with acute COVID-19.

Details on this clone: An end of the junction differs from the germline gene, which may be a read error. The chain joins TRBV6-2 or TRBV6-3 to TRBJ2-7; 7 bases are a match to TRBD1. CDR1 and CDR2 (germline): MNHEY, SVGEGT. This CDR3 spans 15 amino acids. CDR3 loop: CASSYSSRSKGTDTF. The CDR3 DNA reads TGTGCCAGCAGTTACTCGTCTCGCAGCAAAGGGACAGATACATTC.

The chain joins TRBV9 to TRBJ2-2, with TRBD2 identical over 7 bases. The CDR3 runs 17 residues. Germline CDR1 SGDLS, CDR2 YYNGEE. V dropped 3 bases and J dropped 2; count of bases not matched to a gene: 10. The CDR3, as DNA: TGTGCCAGCAGCGCTCACATAGCGGGTACTAACACCGGGGAGCTGTTTTTT. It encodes CASSAHIAGTNTGELFF.

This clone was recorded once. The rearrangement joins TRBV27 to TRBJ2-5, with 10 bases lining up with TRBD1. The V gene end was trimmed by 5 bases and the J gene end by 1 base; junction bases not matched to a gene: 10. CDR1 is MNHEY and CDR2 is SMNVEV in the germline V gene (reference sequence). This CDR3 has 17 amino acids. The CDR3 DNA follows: TGTGCCAGCAGTCCCAGGCCGGGACAGGGGTTCCAAGAGACCCAGTACTTC. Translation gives CASSPRPGQGFQETQYF.

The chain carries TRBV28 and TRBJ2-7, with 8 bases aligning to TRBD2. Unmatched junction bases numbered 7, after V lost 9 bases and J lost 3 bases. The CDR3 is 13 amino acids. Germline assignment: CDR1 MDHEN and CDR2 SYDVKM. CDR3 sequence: CASGLARYYEQYF. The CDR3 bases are TGTGCCAGTGGACTAGCTAGGTACTACGAGCAGTACTTC.

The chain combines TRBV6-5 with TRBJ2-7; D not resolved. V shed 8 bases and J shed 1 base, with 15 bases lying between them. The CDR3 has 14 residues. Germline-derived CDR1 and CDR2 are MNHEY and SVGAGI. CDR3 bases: TGTGCCAGCTCAGGCCGTGGGTATTCCTACGAGCAGTACTTC. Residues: CASSGRGYSYEQYF.

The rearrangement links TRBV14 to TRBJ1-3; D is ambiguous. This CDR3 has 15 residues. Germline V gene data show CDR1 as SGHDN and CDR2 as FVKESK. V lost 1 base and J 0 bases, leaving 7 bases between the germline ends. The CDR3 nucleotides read TGTGCCAGCAGCCAAGTAGCCCACTCTGGAAACACCATATATTTT. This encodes CASSQVAHSGNTIYF.

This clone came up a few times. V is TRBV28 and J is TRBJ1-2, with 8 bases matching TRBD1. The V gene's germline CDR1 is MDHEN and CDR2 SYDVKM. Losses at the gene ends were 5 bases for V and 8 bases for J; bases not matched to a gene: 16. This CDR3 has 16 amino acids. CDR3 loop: CASSTLLDRGKSGYTF. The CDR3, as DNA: TGTGCCAGCAGTACACTCCTTGACAGGGGTAAATCGGGCTACACCTTC.

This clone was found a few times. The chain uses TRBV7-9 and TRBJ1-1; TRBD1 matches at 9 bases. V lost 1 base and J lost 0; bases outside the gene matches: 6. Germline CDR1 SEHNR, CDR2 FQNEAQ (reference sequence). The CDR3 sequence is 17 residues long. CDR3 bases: TGTGCCAGCAGCTTAGAGAGGGGGACAGGGATGAACACTGAAGCTTTCTTT. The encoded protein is CASSLERGTGMNTEAFF. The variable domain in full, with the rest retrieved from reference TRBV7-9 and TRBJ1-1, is DTGVSQNPRHKITKRGQNVTFRCDPISEHNRLYWYRQTLGQGPEFLTYFQNEAQLEKSRLLSDRFSAERPKGSFSTLEIQRTEQGDSAMYLCASSLERGTGMNTEAFFGQGTRLTVV.

The CDR3 is CASSLKIGTREADEQFF. CDR3 in DNA: TGTGCCAGCAGCCTGAAGATCGGGACTAGAGAGGCAGATGAGCAGTTCTTC. This chain links TRBV5-4 with TRBJ2-1, with 8 positions matching TRBD2. The J segment lost 8 bases and the V segment lost 4 bases, leaving 17 bases of the junction unmatched. From germline, CDR1 is SGHNT and CDR2 YYREEE (reference sequence). The CDR3 contains 17 residues. The full variable domain, in which reference TRBV5-4 and TRBJ2-1 provide the parts outside the CDR3, is ETGVTQSPTHLIKTRGQQVTLRCSSQSGHNTVSWYQQALGQGPQFIFQYYREEENGRGNFPPRFSGLQFPNYSSELNVNALELDDSALYLCASSLKIGTREADEQFFGPGTRLTVL.

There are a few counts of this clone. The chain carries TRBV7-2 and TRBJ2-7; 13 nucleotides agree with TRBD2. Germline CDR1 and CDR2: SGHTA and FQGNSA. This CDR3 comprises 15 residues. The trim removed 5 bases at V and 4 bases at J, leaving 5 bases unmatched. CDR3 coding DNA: TGTGCCAGCAGCCCCCGGACTAGCGGGAGATACGAGCAGTACTTC. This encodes CASSPRTSGRYEQYF.

In DNA, the CDR3 is TGCGCCAGCAGCTTGAGGGCTAGCGGGAGTTCAGATACGCAGTATTTT. This codes for CASSLRASGSSDTQYF. V gene TRBV5-1 combines with J gene TRBJ2-3, with TRBD2 matching 10 bases. Germline CDR1 and CDR2: SGHRS and YFSETQ. Germline trimming cut 1 base from V and 4 bases from J; bases unmatched to any gene: 6. CDR3 length equals 16 residues.

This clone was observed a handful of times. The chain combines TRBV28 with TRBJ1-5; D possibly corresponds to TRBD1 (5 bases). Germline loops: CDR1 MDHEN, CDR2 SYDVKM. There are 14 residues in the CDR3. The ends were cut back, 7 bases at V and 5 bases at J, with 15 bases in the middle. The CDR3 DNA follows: TGTGCCAGCACCTTGGGGGGGAGGCATCAGCCCCAGCATTTT. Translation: CASTLGGRHQPQHF.

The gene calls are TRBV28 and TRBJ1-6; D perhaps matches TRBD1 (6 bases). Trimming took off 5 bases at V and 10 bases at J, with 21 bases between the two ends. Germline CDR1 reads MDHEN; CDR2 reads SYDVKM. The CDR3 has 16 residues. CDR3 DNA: TGTGCCAGCAGTCCTATGTATACAGGGTCCGGGTCACCCCTCCACTTT. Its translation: CASSPMYTGSGSPLHF.

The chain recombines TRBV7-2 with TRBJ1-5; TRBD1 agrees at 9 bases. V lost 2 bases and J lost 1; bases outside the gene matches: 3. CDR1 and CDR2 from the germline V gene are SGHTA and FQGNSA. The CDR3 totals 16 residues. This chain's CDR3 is CASSLRTGESNQPQHF. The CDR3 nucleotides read TGTGCCAGCAGCTTAAGGACAGGGGAGAGCAATCAGCCCCAGCATTTT.

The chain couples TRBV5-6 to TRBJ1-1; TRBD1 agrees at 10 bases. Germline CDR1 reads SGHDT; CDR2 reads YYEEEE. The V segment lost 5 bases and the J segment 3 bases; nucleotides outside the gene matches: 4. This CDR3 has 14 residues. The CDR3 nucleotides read TGTGCCAGCAGGGCGGGACAGGGGTACACTGAAGCTTTCTTT. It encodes CASRAGQGYTEAFF.

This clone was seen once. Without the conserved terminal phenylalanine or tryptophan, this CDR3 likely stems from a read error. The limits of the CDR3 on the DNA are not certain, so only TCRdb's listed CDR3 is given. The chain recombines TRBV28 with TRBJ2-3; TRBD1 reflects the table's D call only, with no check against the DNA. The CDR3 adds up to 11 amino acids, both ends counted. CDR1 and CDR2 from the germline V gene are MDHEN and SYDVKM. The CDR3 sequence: CASRPKRGTPN.

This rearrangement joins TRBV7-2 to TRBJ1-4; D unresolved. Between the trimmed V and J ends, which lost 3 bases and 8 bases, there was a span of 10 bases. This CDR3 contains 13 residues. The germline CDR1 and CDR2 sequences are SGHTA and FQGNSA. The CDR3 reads CASSFPPGEKLFF. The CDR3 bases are TGTGCCAGCAGCTTTCCCCCGGGAGAAAAACTGTTTTTT.

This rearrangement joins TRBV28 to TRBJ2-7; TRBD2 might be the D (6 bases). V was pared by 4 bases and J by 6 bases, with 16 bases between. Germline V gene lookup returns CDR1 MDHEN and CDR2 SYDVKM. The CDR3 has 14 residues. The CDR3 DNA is TGTGCCAGCAGTTCGTATTTTACTAGCAGCGAGCAGTACTTC. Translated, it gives CASSSYFTSSEQYF.

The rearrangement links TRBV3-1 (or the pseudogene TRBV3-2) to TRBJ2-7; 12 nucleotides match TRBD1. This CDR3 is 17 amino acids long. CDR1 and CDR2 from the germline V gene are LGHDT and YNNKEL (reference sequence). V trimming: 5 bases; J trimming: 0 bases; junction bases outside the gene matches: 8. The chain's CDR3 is CASSTDWGQGASYEQYF. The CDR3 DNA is TGTGCCAGCAGCACAGACTGGGGACAGGGGGCCTCCTACGAGCAGTACTTC.

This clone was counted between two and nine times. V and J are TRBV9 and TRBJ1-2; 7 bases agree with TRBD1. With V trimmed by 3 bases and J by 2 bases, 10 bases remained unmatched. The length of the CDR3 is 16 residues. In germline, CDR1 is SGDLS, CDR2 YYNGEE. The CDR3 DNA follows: TGTGCCAGCAGCGCGAGCCCGGGACAGACCAACTATGGCTACACCTTC. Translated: CASSASPGQTNYGYTF.

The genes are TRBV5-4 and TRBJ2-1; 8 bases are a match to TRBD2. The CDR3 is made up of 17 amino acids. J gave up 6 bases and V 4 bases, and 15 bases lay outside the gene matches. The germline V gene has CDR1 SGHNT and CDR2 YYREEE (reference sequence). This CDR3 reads CASSDFRGAGGINEQFF. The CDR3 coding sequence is TGTGCCAGCAGCGACTTCCGAGGGGCGGGGGGTATCAATGAGCAGTTCTTC.